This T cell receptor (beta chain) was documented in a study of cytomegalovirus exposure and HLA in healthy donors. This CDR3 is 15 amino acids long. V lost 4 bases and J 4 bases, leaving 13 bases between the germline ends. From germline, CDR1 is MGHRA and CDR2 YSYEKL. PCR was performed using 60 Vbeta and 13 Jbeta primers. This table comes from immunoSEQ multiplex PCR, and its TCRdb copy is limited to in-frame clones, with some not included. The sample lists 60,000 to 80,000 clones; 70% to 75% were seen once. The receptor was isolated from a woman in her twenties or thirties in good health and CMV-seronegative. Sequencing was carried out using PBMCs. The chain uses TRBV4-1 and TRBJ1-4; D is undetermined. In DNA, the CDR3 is TGCGCCAGCAGCCGGCCGGGAGAGCTTAATGAAAAACTGTTTTTT. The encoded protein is CASSRPGELNEKLFF.